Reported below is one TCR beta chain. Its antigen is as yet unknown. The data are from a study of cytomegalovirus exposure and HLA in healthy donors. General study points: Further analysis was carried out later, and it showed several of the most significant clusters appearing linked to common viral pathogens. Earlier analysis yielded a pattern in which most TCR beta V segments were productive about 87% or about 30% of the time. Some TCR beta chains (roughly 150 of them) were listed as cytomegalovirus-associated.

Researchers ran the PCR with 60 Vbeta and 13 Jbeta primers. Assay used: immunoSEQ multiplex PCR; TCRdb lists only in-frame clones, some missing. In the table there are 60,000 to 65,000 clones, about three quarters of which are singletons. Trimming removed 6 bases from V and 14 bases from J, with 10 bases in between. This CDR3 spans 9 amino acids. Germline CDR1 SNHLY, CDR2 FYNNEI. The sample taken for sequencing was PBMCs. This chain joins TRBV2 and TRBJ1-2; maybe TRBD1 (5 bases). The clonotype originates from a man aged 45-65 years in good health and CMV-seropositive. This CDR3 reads CASRGGGTF. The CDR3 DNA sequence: TGTGCCAGCAGAGGCGGGGGAACCTTC.